What follows is one TCR beta chain and its context. Some clones are missing from TCRdb's copy, which holds only in-frame ones; the method was immunoSEQ multiplex PCR. This table holds roughly 14,000 clones, 65% to 80% found once. The sample originates from a study of neoadjuvant anti-PD-1 for oral cavity cancer. The CDR3 runs to 17 residues. The V end was cut by 1 base, the J end by 0 bases, with 10 bases between. Germline CDR1 is SGHTA and CDR2 is FQGTGA. Time point reported: after neoadjuvant nivolumab, at surgical resection. The chain combines TRBV7-3 with TRBJ2-6; maybe TRBD2 (5 bases). Material: PBMCs, obtained after nivolumab (anti-PD-1) treatment. The receptor comes from a person between 40 and 80 years old with oral cavity squamous cell carcinoma. In DNA form, the CDR3 reads TGTGCCAGCAGCTTAAATGCTGGGAGCTCTGGGGCCAACGTCCTGACTTTC. Its protein is CASSLNAGSSGANVLTF. The full variable domain, completed using reference TRBV7-3 and TRBJ2-6, is GAGVSQTPSNKVTEKGKYVELRCDPISGHTALYWYRQSLGQGPEFLIYFQGTGAADDSGLPNDRFFAVRPEGSVSTLKIQRTERGDSAVYLCASSLNAGSSGANVLTFGAGSRLTVL.